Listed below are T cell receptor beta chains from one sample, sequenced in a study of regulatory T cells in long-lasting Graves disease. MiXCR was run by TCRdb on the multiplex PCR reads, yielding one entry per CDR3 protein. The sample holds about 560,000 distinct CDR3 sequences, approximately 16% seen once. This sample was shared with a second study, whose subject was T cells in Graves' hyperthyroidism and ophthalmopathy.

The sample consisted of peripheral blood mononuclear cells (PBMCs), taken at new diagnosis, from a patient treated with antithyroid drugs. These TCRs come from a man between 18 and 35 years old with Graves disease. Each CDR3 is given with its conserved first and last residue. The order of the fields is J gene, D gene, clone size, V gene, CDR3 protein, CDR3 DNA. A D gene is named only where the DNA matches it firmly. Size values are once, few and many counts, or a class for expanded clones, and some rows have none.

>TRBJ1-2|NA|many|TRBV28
CASRGARDYGYTF
TGTGCCAGCAGGGGGGCAAGGGACTATGGCTACACCTTC
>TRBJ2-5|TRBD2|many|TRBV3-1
CASSQDEVAGSQETQYF
TGTGCCAGCAGCCAAGATGAGGTAGCGGGAAGCCAAGAGACCCAGTACTTC
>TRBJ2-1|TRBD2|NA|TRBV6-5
CASSSAAGYNEQFF
TGTGCCAGCAGTTCGGCAGCGGGATACAATGAGCAGTTCTTC
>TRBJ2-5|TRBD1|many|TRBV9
CASSVVGQEGETQYF
TGTGCCAGCAGCGTAGTGGGACAGGAAGGAGAGACCCAGTACTTC
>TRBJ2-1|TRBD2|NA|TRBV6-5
CASSYPPGGAKNEQFF
TGTGCCAGCAGTTACCCCCCGGGGGGGGCTAAGAATGAGCAGTTCTTC
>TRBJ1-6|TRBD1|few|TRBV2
CASSEGRTGSNSPLHF
TGTGCCAGCAGTGAAGGGAGGACAGGTAGTAATTCACCCCTCCACTTT
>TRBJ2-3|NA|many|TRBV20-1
CSARDYDGRSTDTQYF
TGCAGTGCTAGAGATTACGACGGAAGATCCACAGATACGCAGTATTTT
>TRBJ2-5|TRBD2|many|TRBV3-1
CASSQPGTGLAGKETQYF
TGTGCCAGCAGCCAGCCTGGGACCGGACTAGCGGGAAAAGAGACCCAGTACTTC
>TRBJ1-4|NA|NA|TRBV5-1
CASSSTGPSTNEKLFF
TGCGCCAGCAGCTCAACAGGGCCCTCAACTAATGAAAAACTGTTTTTT
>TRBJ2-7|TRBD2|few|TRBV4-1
CASSQPRVGAGGYEQYF
TGCGCCAGCAGCCAGCCAAGGGTGGGGGCGGGAGGCTACGAGCAGTACTTC
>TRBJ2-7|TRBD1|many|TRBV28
CASSLLGQGRSYEQYF
TGTGCCAGCAGTTTACTCGGACAGGGGCGGTCCTACGAGCAGTACTTC
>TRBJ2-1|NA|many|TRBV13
CASSWDPPDNEQFF
TGTGCCAGCAGCTGGGACCCTCCAGACAATGAGCAGTTCTTC
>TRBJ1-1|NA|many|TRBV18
CASSPNDMNTEAFF
TGTGCCAGCTCACCGAATGACATGAACACTGAAGCTTTCTTT
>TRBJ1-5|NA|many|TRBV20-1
CSADSRAGGPNQPQHF
TGCAGTGCAGACTCAAGGGCTGGGGGGCCGAATCAGCCCCAGCATTTT
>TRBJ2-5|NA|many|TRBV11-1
CASSGQPTQETQYF
TGTGCCAGCAGCGGTCAGCCGACCCAAGAGACCCAGTACTTC
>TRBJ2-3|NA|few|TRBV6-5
CASSSLSGHTDTQYF
TGTGCCAGCAGTTCCCTTAGCGGCCACACAGATACGCAGTATTTT
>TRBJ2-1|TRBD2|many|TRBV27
CASSSEAGGSNEQFF
TGTGCCAGCAGTTCGGAAGCGGGAGGGTCCAATGAGCAGTTCTTC
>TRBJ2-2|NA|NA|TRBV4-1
CASSHNRNTGELFF
TGCGCCAGCAGCCACAACAGGAACACCGGGGAGCTGTTTTTT
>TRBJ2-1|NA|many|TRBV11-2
CASSLDSDNEQFF
TGTGCCAGCAGCTTAGATTCTGACAATGAGCAGTTCTTC
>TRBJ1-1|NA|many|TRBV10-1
CASSEDGYAEAFF
TGCGCCAGCAGTGAGGACGGTTACGCTGAAGCTTTCTTT
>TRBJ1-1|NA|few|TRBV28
CASSFDREVTGAFF
TGTGCCAGCAGTTTTGACAGAGAAGTCACTGGGGCTTTCTTT
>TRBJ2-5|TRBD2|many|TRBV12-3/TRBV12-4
CASSLAPLGLAGQTQYF
TGTGCCAGCAGTTTAGCGCCCCTGGGTCTAGCGGGACAGACCCAGTACTTC
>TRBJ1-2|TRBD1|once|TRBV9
CASRGQVPYGYTF
TGTGCCAGCAGGGGACAGGTCCCCTATGGCTACACCTTC
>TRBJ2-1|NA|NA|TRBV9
CASSVRGTNEQFF
TGTGCCAGCAGCGTTCGGGGTACGAATGAGCAGTTCTTC
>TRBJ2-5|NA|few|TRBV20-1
CSAWAPHQETQYF
TGCAGTGCTTGGGCGCCACACCAAGAGACCCAGTACTTC
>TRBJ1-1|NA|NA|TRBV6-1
CASRRIASNTEAFF
TGTGCCAGCAGACGTATTGCCTCGAACACTGAAGCTTTCTTT
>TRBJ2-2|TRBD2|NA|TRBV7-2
CASSPGAGADTGELFF
TGTGCCAGCAGCCCGGGTGCGGGAGCGGACACCGGGGAGCTGTTTTTT
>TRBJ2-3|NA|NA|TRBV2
CASTGSADTQYF
TGTGCCAGCACGGGGTCTGCTGATACGCAGTATTTT
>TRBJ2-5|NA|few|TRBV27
CASSLKDTQETQYF
TGTGCCAGCAGTCTGAAGGATACCCAAGAGACCCAGTACTTC
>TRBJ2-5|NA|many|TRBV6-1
CASRRPQGLGETQYF
TGTGCCAGCAGGCGCCCCCAGGGATTGGGTGAGACCCAGTACTTC
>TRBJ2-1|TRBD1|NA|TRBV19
CASSIDLATGEFGEQFF
TGTGCCAGTAGTATAGATCTGGCGACAGGGGAGTTCGGTGAGCAGTTCTTC
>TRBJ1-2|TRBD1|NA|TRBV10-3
CAISLQGDRGYTF
TGTGCCATCAGTCTACAGGGGGACCGGGGCTACACCTTC
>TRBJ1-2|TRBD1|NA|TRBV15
CATSRRDRPYYGYTF
TGTGCCACCAGCAGAAGGGACAGGCCGTACTATGGCTACACCTTC
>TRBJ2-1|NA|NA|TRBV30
CAWSEGRHTNEQFF
TGTGCCTGGAGTGAAGGGAGACATACTAATGAGCAGTTCTTC
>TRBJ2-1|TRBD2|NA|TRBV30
CAWSDFTSLAGGPGNEQFF
TGTGCCTGGAGTGATTTTACCTCCTTAGCGGGAGGGCCGGGCAATGAGCAGTTCTTC
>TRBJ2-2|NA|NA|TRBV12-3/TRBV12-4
CASSLDIGRDTGELFF
TGTGCCAGCAGTTTAGATATAGGGCGAGACACCGGGGAGCTGTTTTTT
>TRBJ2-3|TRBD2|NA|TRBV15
CATSIRAGDYTDTQYF
TGTGCCACCAGCATCCGGGCGGGGGACTACACAGATACGCAGTATTTT
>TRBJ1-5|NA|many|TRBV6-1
CASTNSNQPQHF
TGTGCCAGCACCAATAGCAATCAGCCCCAGCATTTT
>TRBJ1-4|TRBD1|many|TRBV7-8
CASSSSGTGVRGYEKLFF
TGTGCCAGCAGCTCATCCGGGACAGGGGTTCGGGGGTATGAAAAACTGTTTTTT
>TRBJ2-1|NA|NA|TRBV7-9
CASSLDRWQSSYNEQFF
TGTGCCAGCAGCTTAGACAGGTGGCAGAGCTCCTACAATGAGCAGTTCTTC
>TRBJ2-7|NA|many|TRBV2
CASSEGSGLWVEQYF
TGTGCCAGCAGTGAAGGTAGCGGCCTCTGGGTCGAGCAGTACTTC
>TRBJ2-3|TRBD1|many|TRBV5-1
CASSLGGQSTDTQYF
TGCGCCAGCAGCCTTGGGGGACAGAGCACAGATACGCAGTATTTT
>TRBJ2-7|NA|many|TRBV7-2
CASTTADPRGEQYF
TGTGCCAGCACTACCGCCGACCCGCGGGGCGAGCAGTACTTC
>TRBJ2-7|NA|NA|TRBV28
CASSSADTVLYEQYF
TGTGCCAGCAGTTCCGCAGACACGGTGCTTTACGAGCAGTACTTC
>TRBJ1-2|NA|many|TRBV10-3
CAISDPVQGTGNYGYTF
TGTGCCATCAGTGACCCCGTACAGGGAACCGGGAACTATGGCTACACCTTC
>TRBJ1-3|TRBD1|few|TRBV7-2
CASSPRDSLSGNTIYF
TGTGCCAGCAGCCCCCGGGACAGCCTAAGCGGAAACACCATATATTTT
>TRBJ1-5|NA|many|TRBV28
CASSLGNNQPQHF
TGTGCCAGCAGCTTGGGCAACAATCAGCCCCAGCATTTT
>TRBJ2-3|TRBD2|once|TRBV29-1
CSGGWSGRGTDTQYF
TGCAGCGGAGGGTGGAGCGGGAGGGGGACAGATACGCAGTATTTT
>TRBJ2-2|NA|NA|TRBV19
CASSILGEGAGELFF
TGTGCCAGTAGTATCTTGGGCGAAGGGGCCGGGGAGCTGTTTTTT
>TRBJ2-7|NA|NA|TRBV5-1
CASSLGAVGSYEQYF
TGCGCCAGCAGCTTGGGCGCCGTGGGCTCCTACGAGCAGTACTTC
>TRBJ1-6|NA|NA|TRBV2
CASSEDLSSYNSPLHF
TGTGCCAGCAGTGAGGACTTGAGCTCCTATAATTCACCCCTCCACTTT
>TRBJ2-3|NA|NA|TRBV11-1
CASSYPGGGSGTDTQYF
TGCGCCAGCAGCTACCCGGGGGGCGGGAGTGGGACAGATACGCAGTATTTT
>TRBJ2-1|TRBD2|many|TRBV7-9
CASSSTRLAGNEQFF
TGTGCCAGCAGCTCTACGAGACTAGCGGGCAATGAGCAGTTCTTC
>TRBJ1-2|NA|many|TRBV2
CASSELRVNYGYTF
TGTGCCAGCAGTGAACTACGAGTTAACTATGGCTACACCTTC
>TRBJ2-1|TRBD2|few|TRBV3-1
CASSHLSLAGGHNEQFF
TGTGCCAGCAGCCACCTATCACTAGCGGGAGGACACAATGAGCAGTTCTTC
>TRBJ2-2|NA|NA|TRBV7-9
CASSPSSGPGAGELFF
TGTGCCAGCAGCCCAAGTAGCGGCCCGGGGGCCGGGGAGCTGTTTTTT
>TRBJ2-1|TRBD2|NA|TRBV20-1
CSASGGGLAGSSEGFF
TGCAGCGCCAGTGGGGGAGGTCTAGCGGGGTCTTCCGAGGGGTTCTTC